The clone carrying this T cell receptor (beta chain) was picked up many times. Its antigen remains unidentified. The source of the sample is a study of T cells in Graves' hyperthyroidism and ophthalmopathy. V lost 4 bases, J lost 5 bases, and 13 bases stayed unmatched. The germline V gene encodes CDR1 MNHEY and CDR2 SMNVEV (reference sequence). CDR3 size: 16 residues. Overall study results and limits: In validation, the model predicted ophthalmopathy. These predictions came a median about 6.5 months before onset.

Uncontrolled infection, other autoimmune disease, pregnancy and lactation each barred patients from inclusion. The PBMCs studied were ones that came from about 10 ml fresh peripheral blood. The investigators amplified TCR beta CDR3 regions from RNA transcripts. During a first-round RT-PCR of the TCR CDR3, the HTBI primer set was used. TCRdb itself ran the multiplex PCR reads through MiXCR, one entry per CDR3 protein. The sample lists approximately 640,000 distinct CDR3 sequences, roughly 17% occurring once. Sequencing was done on a sample of blood. The receptor comes from a man in his forties or fifties with Graves' hyperthyroidism. The gene calls are TRBV27 and TRBJ2-7; 8 nucleotides agree with TRBD1. The CDR3 DNA is TGTGCCAGCAGTTCCCCAGGGCCGGACAGGGTGCACGAGCAGTACTTC. Its translation is CASSSPGPDRVHEQYF.